This passage covers 10 T cell receptor beta chains from one sample sequenced in a study of shared clonotypes between healthy human individuals. Some clones are missing from TCRdb's copy, which holds only in-frame ones; the method was immunoSEQ multiplex PCR. This sample has roughly 480,000 clones; around 80% occur once, and the top ten carry around 12%. Sequencing was done on a sample of PBMCs. The source of these receptors is a woman aged 40 to 49 in good health. Some clones in this sample may be carry-over from other donors' samples.

Points on this clone: The same CDR3 arises from other DNA sequences in this sample as well. The gene calls are TRBV28 and TRBJ1-2; D unresolved. The CDR3 is 13 amino acids. Trimming took off 3 bases at V and 3 bases at J, with 8 bases between the two ends. Germline CDR1 reads MDHEN; CDR2 reads SYDVKM. CDR3 nucleotide sequence: TGTGCCAGCAGTTTGGGCGGGGACTATGGCTACACCTTC. It specifies CASSLGGDYGYTF.

This chain connects TRBV7-2 to TRBJ1-5; D gene unclear. Trimming cost V 2 bases and J 2 bases, with 10 bases left between them. The CDR3 has 15 residues. Germline V lookup: CDR1 SGHTA, CDR2 FQGNSA. In nucleotides, the CDR3 is TGTGCCAGCAGCTTAAGGATCTCGGGCAATCAGCCCCAGCATTTT. This translates into CASSLRISGNQPQHF.

The chain couples TRBV19 to TRBJ2-7; tentative D call: TRBD2 (5 bases). Trimming left V 3 bases short and J 6 bases short, with 15 bases between. The CDR3 is 14 amino acids. Germline V gene sequence: CDR1 LNHDA, CDR2 SQIVND (reference sequence). The chain's CDR3 is CASSIKAGPGEQYF. The CDR3, as DNA: TGTGCCAGTAGTATTAAGGCGGGTCCTGGCGAGCAGTACTTC.

V usage is TRBV10-3 and J usage is TRBJ1-4; D is perhaps TRBD1 (6 bases). Germline V lookup: CDR1 ENHRY, CDR2 SYGVKD. The length of the CDR3 is 14 residues. V was pared by 2 bases and J by 5 bases, with 9 bases between. The CDR3 here is CAISERGGNEKLFF. DNA of the CDR3: TGTGCCATCAGTGAGCGAGGGGGGAATGAAAAACTGTTTTTT.

V is TRBV9 and J is TRBJ2-3, with D tentatively TRBD1 or TRBD2 (5 bases each). Trimming left V 0 bases short and J 6 bases short, with 17 bases between. Germline CDR1 reads SGDLS; CDR2 reads YYNGEE. The CDR3 totals 16 residues. The CDR3 is CASSVGASRTKDTQYF. In DNA, the CDR3 is TGTGCCAGCAGCGTAGGGGCTAGCAGGACAAAGGATACGCAGTATTTT.

The chain couples TRBV5-1 to TRBJ2-2; 10 nucleotides align to TRBD2. The CDR3 is 16 amino acids. Germline CDR1 and CDR2: SGHRS and YFSETQ. V lost 6 bases to trimming and J lost 5 bases; unmatched junction nucleotides: 10. CDR3 nucleotide sequence: TGCGCCAGCAAAACCGGAGCGGGAGGGCTTACCGGGGAGCTGTTTTTT. This codes for CASKTGAGGLTGELFF. The complete variable domain, with remaining parts taken from reference TRBV5-1 and TRBJ2-2, reads KAGVTQTPRYLIKTRGQQVTLSCSPISGHRSVSWYQQTPGQGLQFLFEYFSETQRNKGNFPGRFSGRQFSNSRSEMNVSTLELGDSALYLCASKTGAGGLTGELFFGEGSRLTVL.

The chain is built from TRBV7-8 and TRBJ1-4; D is undetermined. The V and J ends lost 1 base and 7 bases respectively, with 16 bases between them. The CDR3 has 16 amino acids. CDR1 is SGHVS and CDR2 is FQNEAQ in the germline V gene. The CDR3 DNA reads as TGTGCCAGCAGCTTAGTCCCAGGTACCCAAGGTGAAAAACTGTTTTTT. Amino acid sequence: CASSLVPGTQGEKLFF.

The rearrangement links TRBV15 to TRBJ2-3, with 8 bases lining up with TRBD2. CDR1 and CDR2 from the germline V gene are LNHNV and YYDKDF (reference sequence). The CDR3 has 15 amino acids. V was clipped by 0 bases and J by 3 bases; unmatched bases: 2. CDR3 sequence reads: CATSRESGGTDTQYF. In DNA, the CDR3 is TGTGCCACCAGCAGAGAAAGCGGGGGTACAGATACGCAGTATTTT.

The gene calls are TRBV20-1 and TRBJ2-7; unclear D gene. The CDR3 spans 11 residues. V lost 4 bases, J lost 6 bases, and 10 bases lay in between. Germline V CDR1 and CDR2: DFQATT, SNEGSKA (reference sequence). CDR3 protein: CSATSISEQYF. Written as DNA, the CDR3 is TGCAGTGCTACCTCGATCTCCGAGCAGTACTTC.

V gene TRBV25-1 combines with J gene TRBJ2-7, with D uncertain. Germline CDR1 and CDR2: MGHDK and SYGVNS. V dropped 4 bases and J dropped 4 bases, with 14 bases sitting between them. This CDR3 spans 14 amino acids. The CDR3 region has the DNA TGTGCCAGCAGTGGTGCCCTCCCCCCTTACGAGCAGTACTTC. Amino acid sequence: CASSGALPPYEQYF.